Listed below are T cell receptor beta chains from one sample, sequenced in a study of patients and donors after allogeneic stem cell transplantation. One entry per CDR3 protein, called by TCRdb with MiXCR from the RT-PCR reads. The sample has 390,000 or so distinct CDR3 sequences; 16% are singletons. The specimen was blood, either unsorted or a sorted T cell fraction (not recorded which). These receptor sequences come from a human donor who was either an allogeneic HSCT recipient or a stem cell or donor lymphocyte infusion donor (not recorded which). It is not recorded whose cells these are; they may come from a transplant donor. CDR3s include the opening cysteine and the closing phenylalanine or tryptophan. D genes are given only for firm matches. A row's size may be missing; if present it is once, few, many or a size class.

few	.	TRBV12-3/TRBV12-4	TRBJ1-1	TGTGCCAGCAGCCCGCCGGGGGCCTCTTCTGAAGCTTTCTTT	CASSPPGASSEAFF
few	.	TRBV12-3/TRBV12-4	TRBJ1-6	TGTGCCAGCAGTTTAGGGGCAGCCTATTCACCCCTCCACTTT	CASSLGAAYSPLHF
.	TRBD1	TRBV2	TRBJ2-1	TGTGCCAGCAGTCTTGGACAGGGGGCGATTAATGAGCAGTTCTTC	CASSLGQGAINEQFF
few	TRBD1	TRBV9	TRBJ2-7	TGTGCCAGCAGCTTATCGACAGGGTGGGAGGAGCAGTACTTC	CASSLSTGWEEQYF
.	.	TRBV5-1	TRBJ2-2	TGCGCCAGCAGCTTGAGTAGGGTTGAGGTCACCGGGGAGCTGTTTTTT	CASSLSRVEVTGELFF
few	.	TRBV7-8	TRBJ2-3	TGTGCCACCCAGAGGGGATCGAGCCCAGATACGCAGTATTTT	CATQRGSSPDTQYF
few	.	TRBV5-1	TRBJ2-1	TGCGCCAGCAGCTTGGCCTTTGGCCCCGTCGAGCAGTTCTTC	CASSLAFGPVEQFF
.	TRBD1	TRBV3-1	TRBJ1-3	TGTGCCAGCAGCTCGGGACAGAAATCTGGAAACACCATATATTTT	CASSSGQKSGNTIYF
.	.	TRBV11-3	TRBJ2-1	TGTGCCAGCAGCACCAGGGGAAGGGGGCAGTTCTTC	CASSTRGRGQFF
few	TRBD2	TRBV27	TRBJ2-1	TGTGCCAGCAGTCGACTAGCGTTTCGAAACAATGAGCAGTTCTTC	CASSRLAFRNNEQFF
few	.	TRBV7-8	TRBJ1-1	TGTGCCAGCAGAGGGGGACCGGGGGCTCAGACTGAAGCTTTCTTT	CASRGGPGAQTEAFF
.	.	TRBV5-1	TRBJ2-7	TGCGCCAGCAGCTTGCATGGGCAGGGAAACTACGAGCAGTACTTC	CASSLHGQGNYEQYF
few	.	TRBV7-2	TRBJ2-3	TGTGCCAGCAGCCCAGATCTGGGGGGCCGCACAGATACGCAGTATTTT	CASSPDLGGRTDTQYF
.	.	TRBV5-1	TRBJ2-3	TGCGCCAGCAGCTTGGCCGGGCTAGCCGGCACAGATACGCAGTATTTT	CASSLAGLAGTDTQYF
.	.	TRBV12-3/TRBV12-4	TRBJ1-2	TGTGCCAGCAGTTTAAGGATGGGGTTCTATGGCTACACCTTC	CASSLRMGFYGYTF
.	.	TRBV11-2	TRBJ2-3	TGTGCCAGCAGCGGGACCGTCTTTACGGGTACGCAGTATTTT	CASSGTVFTGTQYF
few	.	TRBV12-5	TRBJ2-3	TGTGCTAGTGGTTTAGGGCAGGGGTGGACAGATACGCAGTATTTT	CASGLGQGWTDTQYF
few	.	TRBV6-1	TRBJ1-2	TGTGCCAGCAGCCCTCGGGGGAACTATGGCTACACCTTC	CASSPRGNYGYTF
.	.	TRBV4-3	TRBJ1-2	TGCGCCAGCAGCCAAACACAAGGGCTCTCTGGCTACACCTTC	CASSQTQGLSGYTF
.	.	TRBV4-3	TRBJ1-6	TGCGCCAGCAGCCAAGTTCCTCAGCCCATGGGTAATTCACCCCTCCACTTT	CASSQVPQPMGNSPLHF
.	TRBD2	TRBV7-2	TRBJ2-2	TGTGCCAGCAGCCAAAGCGGGGGGGCCCCGTTTTTT	CASSQSGGAPFF
few	.	TRBV19	TRBJ1-5	TGTGCCAGTAGACGACAGGAAAGCAATCAGCCCCAGCATTTT	CASRRQESNQPQHF
.	TRBD1	TRBV5-1	TRBJ1-2	TGCGCCAGCAGCCAAGAATCCGGGACAGCTTACTATGGCTACACCTTC	CASSQESGTAYYGYTF
.	.	TRBV11-2	TRBJ1-1	TGTGCCAGCAGCCGGGACGGAATGAACACTGAAGCTTTCTTT	CASSRDGMNTEAFF
many	.	TRBV6-2/TRBV6-3	TRBJ1-5	TGTGCCAGCAGTTTGTTTTATCAGCCCCAGCATTTT	CASSLFYQPQHF
many	.	TRBV20-1	TRBJ1-5	TGCAGTGCTAGTGGCGCCTCAAATCAGCCCCAGCATTTT	CSASGASNQPQHF
.	.	TRBV9	TRBJ1-2	TGTGCCAGCAGCGTAGGGGGGCAGGGGAACTATGGCTACACCTTC	CASSVGGQGNYGYTF
.	.	TRBV30	TRBJ1-1	TGTGCCTGGAGATATGGGAATCCCACTGAAGCTTTCTTT	CAWRYGNPTEAFF
few	TRBD1	TRBV6-5	TRBJ2-5	TGTGCCAGCAGTTACGGCGCTGAGACAGGGTGGGAGACCCAGTACTTC	CASSYGAETGWETQYF
.	TRBD2	TRBV5-1	TRBJ2-1	TGCGCCAGCAGCACGGGACTAGCGGGAGTTGGTGTGCAGTTCTTC	CASSTGLAGVGVQFF
few	.	TRBV29-1	TRBJ2-5	TGCAGCGTTGTGAGGGTTGAGACCCAGTACTTC	CSVVRVETQYF
.	.	TRBV9	TRBJ2-7	TGTGCCAGCAGCGTAGAAGGGAACGAGCAGTACTTC	CASSVEGNEQYF
few	.	TRBV6-5	TRBJ1-1	TGTGCCAGCAGTTCGTCCAGGAGGGGGACGAACACTGAAGCTTTCTTT	CASSSSRRGTNTEAFF
.	.	TRBV7-2	TRBJ2-6	TGTGCCAGCAGCAGGGACAAGCTAGCGGGGGCCAACGTCCTGACTTTC	CASSRDKLAGANVLTF
few	.	TRBV6-5	TRBJ1-5	TGTGCCAGCAGTTACTACAGTTCACCTCTATCGAATCAGCCCCAGCATTTT	CASSYYSSPLSNQPQHF
few	.	TRBV5-1	TRBJ1-5	TGCGCCTCTCGTCGGACCTTCAGACATCAGCCCCAGCATTTT	CASRRTFRHQPQHF
.	.	TRBV10-3	TRBJ2-5	TGTGCCATCAGTGAGACAGAGACCCAGTACTTC	CAISETETQYF
.	.	TRBV20-1	TRBJ2-7	TGCAGTGCTTCCCGGGAGTGGGGTTACGAGCAGTACTTC	CSASREWGYEQYF
few	.	TRBV3-1	TRBJ2-1	TGTGCCAGCAGCCAAGAAGGAGGGAAGTACAATGAGCAGTTCTTC	CASSQEGGKYNEQFF
.	.	TRBV5-1	TRBJ2-3	TGCGCCAGCAGTGCTGGGTGGGCGAGCACAGATACGCAGTATTTT	CASSAGWASTDTQYF
few	TRBD1	TRBV12-3/TRBV12-4	TRBJ1-4	TGTGCCAGCAGTGCGAACAGGGGAACTAATGAAAAACTGTTTTTT	CASSANRGTNEKLFF
.	.	TRBV7-9	TRBJ1-1	TGTGCCAGCAGCTTCGGGGACACCTTGAACACTGAAGCTTTCTTT	CASSFGDTLNTEAFF
few	.	TRBV6-4	TRBJ2-2	TGTGCCAGCAGCAGACTAAAGGTCACCGGGGAGCTGTTTTTT	CASSRLKVTGELFF
few	TRBD1	TRBV20-1	TRBJ2-1	TGCAGTGCTAGAGCCCCCGGACAGGGCTACAATGAGCAGTTCTTC	CSARAPGQGYNEQFF
.	TRBD2	TRBV20-1	TRBJ2-3	TGCAGTGCTCCACTAGCGGGGGAGGGAGATACGCAGTATTTT	CSAPLAGEGDTQYF